The T cell receptor (beta chain) described here comes from a study of CXCR3-negative and CXCR3-positive naive CD8 T cells. Study conclusions and caveats: TRB CDR3 properties indicated TCR strength, while surface CD5 was similar across naive subsets. Naive CXCR3-negative cells resembled naive CXCR3-positive cells in TRBV-TRBJ usage; memory cells differed.

Each TRB cDNA library was prepared by 5' RACE (with UMI labels). Reprocessing the 5' RACE reads, TCRdb reports a single entry for every CDR3 protein and omits DNA. The data include around 50,000 distinct CDR3 sequences; the top ten clones carry 2% to 2.5%. CDR1 is MDHEN and CDR2 is SYDVKM in the germline V gene. The CDR3 sequence is 17 residues long. Comment on this clonotype: Its antigen is unknown.

CD45RO-CCR7+CD27+CD95- expression identified naive CD8+ T cells. The chain uses TRBV28 and TRBJ2-5; the TRBD1 assignment by TCRdb is unverifiable without DNA. Sequencing was performed on naive CXCR3- CD8+ T cells from blood. Subset of the sample: CD45RO-CCR7+CD27+CD95- naive CD8+ T cells lacking CXCR3 (TNR3-). This TCR derives from a human donor in good health. Some clones in this sample may be carry-over from other donors' samples. The CDR3 region is CASRPNPGGRIEETQYF.